The 13 T cell receptor beta chains below come from one sample, sequenced in a study of preoperative IRX-2 immunotherapy in early breast cancer. Treatment noted: preoperative locoregional IRX-2 cytokine immunotherapy. Sequencing was performed with immunoSEQ multiplex PCR; in TCRdb, only in-frame clones are kept and a portion is missing. The sample lists 35,000 to 40,000 clones, approximately 80% occurring once. Source: lymph node tissue, taken after IRX-2 immunotherapy. The receptors shown here come from a human donor with breast cancer.

As concerns this clone: A read error may account for a junction end that differs from germline. J is TRBJ2-6 and V is TRBV6-8, with D hard to call. The CDR3 extends over 13 amino acids. Germline values: CDR1 MNHGY, CDR2 SAAAGT. In DNA, the CDR3 is TGTACCAGCAGTTACTCCGGGGCCAACGTCCTGACTTTC. It translates to CTSSYSGANVLTF.

The chain has TRBV11-3 and TRBJ2-5, with 12 bases lining up with TRBD2. V was clipped by 6 bases and J by 5 bases; unmatched bases: 4. This CDR3 is built from 14 residues. Germline V gene sequence: CDR1 SGHNT, CDR2 YENEEA. The CDR3 region has the DNA TGTGCCAGCAGTCCCGGACTAGCGGGGGAGACCCAGTACTTC. Amino acid sequence: CASSPGLAGETQYF. The complete variable domain, with remaining parts taken from reference TRBV11-3 and TRBJ2-5, reads EAGVVQSPRYKIIEKKQPVAFWCNPISGHNTLYWYLQNLGQGPELLIRYENEEAVDDSQLPKDRFSAERLKGVDSTLKIQPAELGDSAVYLCASSPGLAGETQYFGPGTRLLVL.

The chain joins TRBV6-8 to TRBJ1-1, with 9 positions matching TRBD1. CDR1 is MNHGY and CDR2 is SAAAGT in the germline V gene. This CDR3 has 15 amino acids. The ends lost 7 bases at V and 3 bases at J; junction bases unmatched: 9. In DNA form, the CDR3 reads TGTGCCAGCATTACAGGGGGCGTTGGGGACACTGAAGCTTTCTTT. It encodes CASITGGVGDTEAFF.

This chain connects TRBV11-3 to TRBJ2-7; 7 bases line up with TRBD1. This CDR3 has 15 residues. The V and J ends lost 3 bases and 3 bases, in that order; junction bases with no gene match: 8. The germline gives CDR1 SGHNT, CDR2 YENEEA. The DNA for the CDR3 is TGTGCCAGCAGCTTTGGACAGGCTCACTACTACGAGCAGTACTTC. It is translated as CASSFGQAHYYEQYF. Filled out from reference TRBV11-3 and TRBJ2-7, the complete variable domain reads EAGVVQSPRYKIIEKKQPVAFWCNPISGHNTLYWYLQNLGQGPELLIRYENEEAVDDSQLPKDRFSAERLKGVDSTLKIQPAELGDSAVYLCASSFGQAHYYEQYFGPGTRLTVT.

The J gene is TRBJ1-2, the V gene TRBV5-1; D ambiguous. The V gene's germline CDR1 is SGHRS and CDR2 YFSETQ. The CDR3 contains 14 residues. Trimming stripped 5 bases from V and 8 bases from J, with 19 bases between. This CDR3 reads CASRRVGESEGYTF. The CDR3 DNA follows: TGCGCCAGCAGGAGAGTCGGGGAATCGGAAGGCTACACCTTC. Combining the CDR3 with reference TRBV5-1 and TRBJ1-2 gives the whole variable domain KAGVTQTPRYLIKTRGQQVTLSCSPISGHRSVSWYQQTPGQGLQFLFEYFSETQRNKGNFPGRFSGRQFSNSRSEMNVSTLELGDSALYLCASRRVGESEGYTFGSGTRLTVV.

V gene TRBV19 combines with J gene TRBJ2-7; 11 nucleotides line up with TRBD2. Trimming took 6 bases from V and 3 from J; bases not matched to a gene: 7. From germline, CDR1 is LNHDA and CDR2 SQIVND (reference sequence). The CDR3 has 15 residues. The CDR3 protein is CASSIYSGRGYEQYF. The CDR3 DNA follows: TGTGCCAGTAGCATCTATAGCGGGAGGGGCTACGAGCAGTACTTC.

This clone was counted once. J is TRBJ1-1 and V is TRBV7-6; D is undetermined. The V end lost 5 bases, the J end lost 7 bases, and 23 bases lay between the germline ends. The CDR3 loop spans 16 amino acids. CDR1 and CDR2 (germline): SGHVS, FNYEAQ. The CDR3 spells CASSANPLQNSVEAFF. DNA for the CDR3: TGTGCCAGCAGCGCAAACCCCCTACAGAACTCGGTTGAAGCTTTCTTT.

V and J are TRBV18 and TRBJ2-7; TRBD1 might be the D (6 bases). Trimming cost V 4 bases and J 5 bases, with 12 bases left between them. The length of the CDR3 is 13 residues. The germline V gene has CDR1 KGHSH and CDR2 LQKENI. As DNA, the CDR3 is TGTGCCAGCTCACACGCAGGGGCCGACGAGCAGTACTTC. Translation gives CASSHAGADEQYF.

The chain uses TRBV6-8 and TRBJ2-3, with a weak D call TRBD1 (6 bases). The CDR3 consists of 18 residues. Trimming cost V 6 bases and J 5 bases, with 27 bases left between them. Germline V gene lookup returns CDR1 MNHGY and CDR2 SAAAGT. The CDR3, as DNA: TGTGCCAGCAGCCCAGGCCTGTACAGGGAAATTGGGAGAGATACGCAGTATTTT. As protein: CASSPGLYREIGRDTQYF.

CDR3 bases: TGCGCCAGCAGCTGGGGGATTCAAGGGGCGGGCTCTGAAGCTTTCTTT. It is translated as CASSWGIQGAGSEAFF. The chain joins TRBV5-1 to TRBJ1-1, with D tentatively TRBD1 (5 bases). The CDR3 is made up of 16 amino acids. Per the germline V gene, CDR1 is SGHRS and CDR2 is YFSETQ. Trimming removed 3 bases from V and 6 bases from J, with 21 bases in between.

This clone was seen just once. The V call is TRBV19, the J call TRBJ1-1; D perhaps matches TRBD1 (5 bases). The germline gives CDR1 LNHDA, CDR2 SQIVND (reference sequence). The CDR3 contains 13 residues. The V end was cut by 11 bases, the J end by 0 bases, with 13 bases between. The CDR3 DNA sequence: TGTGCCGTTCAGACAGCCCTGAACACTGAAGCTTTCTTT. This translates into CAVQTALNTEAFF.

This clone was found a few times. V usage is TRBV6-8 and J usage is TRBJ2-1; 7 bases fit TRBD2. V shed 5 bases, J shed 2 bases, and the junction held 9 bases outside the gene matches. The germline V gene encodes CDR1 MNHGY and CDR2 SAAAGT. There are 16 residues in the CDR3. The CDR3 nucleotides read TGTGCCAGCAGTCCCTCGACTAGCCCTCCCTACAATGAGCAGTTCTTC. Its protein is CASSPSTSPPYNEQFF.

The chain couples TRBV23-1 to TRBJ1-2, with 8 bases identical to TRBD1. TRBV23-1 is classed as an ORF, of uncertain function. The CDR3 loop spans 16 amino acids. V trimming: 6 bases; J trimming: 4 bases; junction bases outside the gene matches: 13. The CDR3 sequence is CASSQEDRVETYGYTF. DNA for the CDR3: TGCGCCAGCAGCCAAGAGGACAGGGTCGAGACCTATGGCTACACCTTC.